The 12 T cell receptor beta chains below come from one sample, sequenced in a study of post-analysis software for immune sequencing data. Whole-study results and caveats: There were roughly 5 TRBV segments more frequent in patients than controls, and TRBV5-6, TRBV5-1 and TRBV20-1 were among them.

Antigens of these TCRs are unknown. Tagging with unique molecular identifiers was a feature of the TCR beta cDNA libraries. TCRdb re-analysed the PCR reads in MiXCR, keeping a single row per CDR3 protein. The sample contains roughly 540,000 distinct CDR3 sequences, approximately 34% of which appear only once. Sequencing was carried out using blood. The source of these receptors is a girl under 18 with multiple sclerosis.

V is TRBV28 and J is TRBJ2-5; perhaps TRBD1 as D (5 bases). Gene TRBJ2-7 matches the end of the DNA better, so the J call may be wrong. The CDR3 consists of 15 residues. Germline V gene data show CDR1 as MDHEN and CDR2 as SYDVKM. CDR3 residues: CASSLGALSPYEQYF. The CDR3 DNA is TGTGCCAGCAGTTTAGGGGCCCTTTCTCCATACGAGCAGTACTTC.

This chain links TRBV7-9 with TRBJ1-5; no definite D call. V dropped 5 bases and J dropped 3 bases, with 11 bases sitting between them. CDR1 SEHNR and CDR2 FQNEAQ come from the germline V gene (reference sequence). This CDR3 is 14 amino acids long. The CDR3 sequence: CASSGQEFNQPQHF. CDR3 bases: TGTGCCAGCAGCGGGCAGGAGTTCAATCAGCCCCAGCATTTT.

This chain links TRBV6-6 with TRBJ1-1; a weak D match, TRBD1 (5 bases). Germline V CDR1 and CDR2: MNHNY, SVGAGI (reference sequence). The CDR3 has 14 residues. The V end lost 2 bases, the J end lost 1 base, and 8 bases lay between the germline ends. CDR3 sequence reads: CASSYRTKNTEAFF. For the CDR3, the DNA is TGTGCCAGCAGTTACCGGACAAAGAACACTGAAGCTTTCTTT.

The chain uses TRBV29-1 and TRBJ2-5, with 9 positions matching TRBD1. Germline-derived CDR1 and CDR2 are SQVTM and ANQGSEA. This CDR3 is built from 15 residues. After removal of 5 bases from V and 11 bases from J, the junction contained 18 bases not matched to a gene. CDR3 bases: TGCAGCGTTTATACAGGGGGCGAGACCTACAATGAGCAGTACTTC. It encodes CSVYTGGETYNEQYF.

The rearrangement uses TRBV4-2 and TRBJ1-1; 7 positions match TRBD1. From germline, CDR1 is LGHNA and CDR2 YNFKEQ. V dropped 2 bases and J dropped 4; count of bases not matched to a gene: 1. The CDR3 spans 13 residues. The CDR3 DNA is TGTGCCAGCAGCCAACAGGGGGTCACTGAAGCTTTCTTT. This encodes CASSQQGVTEAFF.

Points on this clonotype: It may be a read error: a sequence one base away is much more abundant. The chain couples TRBV11-2 to TRBJ2-1, with TRBD1 matching over 8 bases. The CDR3 has 13 amino acids. Looked up from germline, CDR1 is SGHAT and CDR2 is FQNNGV. V lost 5 bases, J lost 13 bases, and 10 bases stayed unmatched. CDR3 residues: CASSPGQGRTQFF. CDR3 bases: TGTGCCAGCAGCCCTGGACAGGGTAGGACCCAGTTCTTC. The entire variable domain, with the rest obtained from reference TRBV11-2 and TRBJ2-1, is as follows: EAGVAQSPRYKIIEKRQSVAFWCNPISGHATLYWYQQILGQGPKLLIQFQNNGVVDDSQLPKDRFSAERLKGVDSTLKIQPAKLEDSAVYLCASSPGQGRTQFFGPGTRLTVL.

The chain joins TRBV5-6 to TRBJ1-5; no clear D. Germline V gives CDR1 SGHDT, CDR2 YYEEEE. The CDR3 has 14 amino acids. V was trimmed by 4 bases and J by 4 bases, leaving 12 bases between them. DNA for the CDR3: TGTGCCAGCAGCGACGGCGGTCGGAATCAGCCCCAGCATTTT. It specifies CASSDGGRNQPQHF.

There are many counts of this clonotype. In nucleotides, the CDR3 is TGCAGCGTTACTACGACCCCTGAGGAGACCCAGTACTTC. Encoded protein: CSVTTTPEETQYF. The rearrangement links TRBV29-1 to TRBJ2-5; D not certain. The CDR3 has 13 residues. V lost 5 bases and J lost 5, with 15 bases in between. The germline V gene has CDR1 SQVTM and CDR2 ANQGSEA.

This chain uses TRBV20-1 with TRBJ2-1, with unresolved D. The CDR3 spans 15 residues. The V gene's germline CDR1 is DFQATT and CDR2 SNEGSKA (reference sequence). V dropped 0 bases and J dropped 6 bases, with 15 bases sitting between them. This CDR3 reads CSARDSLMISNEQFF. The CDR3 nucleotides are TGCAGTGCTAGAGATAGCCTAATGATAAGCAATGAGCAGTTCTTC.

This clonotype has more than one count but fewer than ten. The V and J genes are TRBV9 and TRBJ1-6; D is undetermined. V dropped 1 base and J dropped 9 bases, with 5 bases sitting between them. The CDR3 is 12 amino acids. Per germline, CDR1 SGDLS and CDR2 YYNGEE. The CDR3 coding sequence is TGTGCCAGCAGCGTACCGGGTTCACCCCTCCACTTT. Amino acids: CASSVPGSPLHF.

The chain is built from TRBV20-1 and TRBJ2-1, with 14 bases aligning to TRBD2. Losses at the gene ends were 8 bases for V and 8 bases for J; bases not matched to a gene: 8. Looked up from germline, CDR1 is DFQATT and CDR2 is SNEGSKA (reference sequence). The CDR3 covers 14 residues. The CDR3 reads CSLLGTSGGYEQFF. CDR3 DNA sequence: TGCAGTCTTCTTGGGACTAGCGGGGGCTATGAGCAGTTCTTC.

This clonotype was seen repeatedly, ten times or more. The rearrangement links TRBV3-1 to TRBJ2-1; D is ambiguous. The CDR3 is made up of 14 amino acids. The germline gives CDR1 LGHDT, CDR2 YNNKEL (reference sequence). V lost 5 bases, J lost 1 base, and 9 bases lay in between. CDR3 residues: CASSELGSYNEQFF. The DNA of the CDR3 is TGTGCCAGCAGCGAGCTCGGTTCCTACAATGAGCAGTTCTTC.